A single sample is the source of the 24 T cell receptor beta chains below, sequenced in a study of blood T cell repertoires in COVID-19. Assay used: immunoSEQ multiplex PCR; TCRdb lists only in-frame clones, some missing. The repertoire holds 200,000 to 300,000 clones, with 90% as singletons. The sample consisted of peripheral blood. The origin of the receptors is a woman aged 40 to 49 with acute or convalescent COVID-19.

This rearrangement joins TRBV6-5 to TRBJ1-1, with a possible D match to TRBD1 (6 bases). The V end lost 8 bases, the J end lost 1 base, and 8 bases lay between the germline ends. This CDR3 has 12 residues. Germline V gene lookup returns CDR1 MNHEY and CDR2 SVGAGI. The CDR3 protein is CASGGQNTEAFF. The CDR3 DNA reads as TGTGCCAGCGGGGGACAGAACACTGAAGCTTTCTTT.

This clone was detected many times. The genes are TRBV9 and TRBJ1-2; D gene uncertain. Trimming took 7 bases from V and 8 from J, leaving 15 bases between them. Germline values: CDR1 SGDLS, CDR2 YYNGEE. This CDR3 spans 12 amino acids. The CDR3 nucleotides are TGTGCCAGCTACCACCCCATCGAGGGCTACACCTTC. Protein sequence: CASYHPIEGYTF.

The chain has TRBV5-1 and TRBJ2-3; TRBD2 might be the D (7 bases). The germline V gene encodes CDR1 SGHRS and CDR2 YFSETQ. CDR3 length equals 13 residues. The ends were cut back, 4 bases at V and 4 bases at J, with 10 bases in the middle. As DNA, the CDR3 is TGCGCCAGCAGCGCCGGGGGGCCAGATACGCAGTATTTT. This translates into CASSAGGPDTQYF.

The rearrangement joins TRBV12-3 or TRBV12-4 to TRBJ2-7, with D unclear. This CDR3 spans 12 amino acids. Trimming shortened V by 3 bases and J by 7 bases, and 10 bases separated the two germline ends. The CDR3 is CASSLAAGEQYV. CDR3 in DNA: TGTGCCAGCAGTTTGGCGGCCGGGGAGCAGTACGTC.

This chain connects TRBV2 to TRBJ2-1; TRBD1 matches 10 bases. CDR1 is SNHLY and CDR2 is FYNNEI in the germline V gene. CDR3 length equals 16 residues. After removal of 4 bases from V and 4 bases from J, the junction contained 7 bases not matched to a gene. Here the CDR3 reads CASSGTGTGVYNEQFF. As DNA, the CDR3 is TGTGCCAGCAGTGGTACCGGGACAGGGGTATACAATGAGCAGTTCTTC.

The rearrangement uses TRBV6-2 or TRBV6-3 and TRBJ1-5, with a possible D match to TRBD1 (5 bases). V was trimmed by 6 bases and J by 4 bases, leaving 13 bases between them. This CDR3 is built from 14 residues. Germline V CDR1 and CDR2: MNHEY, SVGEGT. The CDR3 nucleotides read TGTGCCAGCAGCCCGTTGGGGGGTAATCAGCCCCAGCATTTT. It encodes CASSPLGGNQPQHF.

The rearrangement joins TRBV9 to TRBJ1-2; maybe TRBD1 (5 bases). This CDR3 is 14 amino acids long. V was shortened by 0 bases and J by 2 bases, with 8 bases between the two germline ends. CDR1 and CDR2 (germline): SGDLS, YYNGEE. CDR3 bases: TGTGCCAGCAGCGTAGATACAGGAAACTATGGCTACACCTTC. Its translation is CASSVDTGNYGYTF. Looking up the rest from reference TRBV9 and TRBJ1-2 gives the full variable domain: DSGVTQTPKHLITATGQRVTLRCSPRSGDLSVYWYQQSLDQGLQFLIQYYNGEERAKGNILERFSAQQFPDLHSELNLSSLELGDSALYFCASSVDTGNYGYTFGSGTRLTVV.

The chain is built from TRBV27 and TRBJ1-5; 9 nucleotides agree with TRBD1. Germline V gene data show CDR1 as MNHEY and CDR2 as SMNVEV (reference sequence). Losses at the gene ends were 11 bases for V and 0 bases for J; bases not matched to a gene: 17. This CDR3 comprises 18 residues. The CDR3 loop is CAGTSGGTGTFSNQPQHF. The CDR3 DNA reads TGTGCCGGAACCTCCGGGGGGACAGGGACTTTTAGCAATCAGCCCCAGCATTTT.

The V call is TRBV9, the J call TRBJ1-3, with 8 bases identical to TRBD1. The length of the CDR3 is 16 residues. V trimming: 10 bases; J trimming: 3 bases; junction bases outside the gene matches: 15. Germline lookup yields CDR1 SGDLS and CDR2 YYNGEE. The CDR3 loop is CAPPGQEQKGGNTIYF. DNA for the CDR3: TGTGCCCCGCCGGGACAGGAACAGAAGGGTGGAAACACCATATATTTT.

The CDR3 sequence is CASSAGTENSPLHF. DNA of the CDR3: TGTGCCAGCAGCGCCGGGACAGAGAATTCACCCCTCCACTTT. The chain combines TRBV5-4 with TRBJ1-6, with 7 bases that match TRBD1. V gave up 4 bases and J gave up 7 bases; unmatched junction bases: 5. Germline assignment: CDR1 SGHNT and CDR2 YYREEE (reference sequence). The CDR3 loop spans 14 amino acids.

The rearrangement uses TRBV3-1 (or the pseudogene TRBV3-2) and TRBJ2-4; the match to TRBD1 covers 7 bases. CDR3 length equals 13 residues. CDR1 LGHDT and CDR2 YNNKEL come from the germline V gene (reference sequence). V lost 0 bases and J lost 9; bases outside the gene matches: 2. The CDR3 sequence: CASSQEGTAIQYF. CDR3 nucleotide sequence: TGTGCCAGCAGCCAAGAAGGGACAGCCATTCAGTACTTC.

The chain is built from TRBV7-8 and TRBJ2-3; 9 nucleotides align to TRBD1. CDR1 and CDR2 (germline): SGHVS, FQNEAQ. V shed 1 base and J 3 bases; nucleotides not matched to a gene: 5. This CDR3 spans 16 amino acids. In DNA, the CDR3 is TGTGCCAGCAGCTTAGGGGGACAGGGACCGACAGATACGCAGTATTTT. It yields the protein CASSLGGQGPTDTQYF.

This chain uses TRBV7-2 with TRBJ2-7; the match to TRBD1 covers 7 bases. The V and J ends lost 3 bases and 2 bases, in that order; junction bases with no gene match: 1. The CDR3 consists of 13 residues. The germline V gene encodes CDR1 SGHTA and CDR2 FQGNSA. CDR3 in amino acids: CASSFDRAYEQYV. In DNA, the CDR3 is TGTGCCAGCAGCTTTGACAGGGCCTACGAGCAGTACGTC.

V usage is TRBV5-1 and J usage is TRBJ1-6, with D tentatively TRBD1 (5 bases). The CDR3 covers 15 residues. V was trimmed by 4 bases and J by 5 bases, leaving 13 bases between them. Looked up from germline, CDR1 is SGHRS and CDR2 is YFSETQ. The CDR3 sequence is CASSVRDWDNSPLHF. The CDR3 DNA follows: TGCGCCAGCAGCGTCCGGGACTGGGATAATTCACCCCTCCACTTT. Based on the CDR3 plus reference TRBV5-1 and TRBJ1-6, the full variable domain is KAGVTQTPRYLIKTRGQQVTLSCSPISGHRSVSWYQQTPGQGLQFLFEYFSETQRNKGNFPGRFSGRQFSNSRSEMNVSTLELGDSALYLCASSVRDWDNSPLHFGNGTRLTVT.

V and J are TRBV7-3 and TRBJ2-1; 9 bases are a match to TRBD2. Germline assignment: CDR1 SGHTA and CDR2 FQGTGA. The CDR3 loop spans 14 amino acids. The V and J ends lost 5 bases and 8 bases, in that order; junction bases with no gene match: 7. CDR3 protein: CASSPRGTSYEQFF. CDR3 DNA: TGTGCCAGCAGCCCTAGGGGGACTAGCTATGAGCAGTTCTTC.

On this clone: The same CDR3 can be traced to other DNA sequences in this sample. CDR3: CASSWTGDGYTF. Here the CDR3 DNA reads TGTGCCAGCAGTTGGACAGGGGATGGCTACACCTTC. The chain carries TRBV6-5 and TRBJ1-2; 9 positions agree with TRBD1. Looked up from germline, CDR1 is MNHEY and CDR2 is SVGAGI. The CDR3 extends over 12 amino acids. The trim removed 4 bases at V and 6 bases at J, leaving 0 bases unmatched.

This chain links TRBV7-2 with TRBJ2-1, with 8 nucleotides matching TRBD2. This CDR3 has 18 amino acids. Germline V gene lookup returns CDR1 SGHTA and CDR2 FQGNSA. The junction had 15 bases not matched to a gene; V was cut back by 0 bases and J by 8 bases. CDR3 loop: CASSLASNGGAFRDEQFF. The CDR3 nucleotides are TGTGCCAGCAGCTTAGCGTCCAACGGGGGGGCCTTCCGCGATGAGCAGTTCTTC.

This chain's CDR3 is CATWGRRGANTGELFF. The CDR3 DNA is TGTGCCACCTGGGGTCGACGGGGGGCAAACACCGGGGAGCTGTTTTTT. The chain employs TRBV3-1 (or the pseudogene TRBV3-2) and TRBJ2-2, with D tentatively TRBD2 (7 bases). The V end was cut by 10 bases, the J end by 2 bases, with 20 bases between. The CDR3 is made up of 16 amino acids. CDR1 is LGHDT and CDR2 is YNNKEL in the germline V gene (reference sequence).

This clone appeared a single time. J is TRBJ1-1 and V is TRBV3-1 (or the pseudogene TRBV3-2); possible D gene TRBD1, 6 bases. Germline V gene sequence: CDR1 LGHDT, CDR2 YNNKEL (reference sequence). This CDR3 is built from 18 residues. V lost 1 base and J 5 bases, leaving 23 bases between the germline ends. The CDR3 loop reads CASSQVVGGYRASTEAFF. The CDR3 DNA is TGTGCCAGCAGCCAAGTCGTCGGTGGTTACAGGGCGTCGACTGAAGCTTTCTTT.

This clone has a single count. This sequence joins TRBV5-1 and TRBJ1-1, with a weak D call TRBD1 (5 bases). Germline CDR1 and CDR2: SGHRS and YFSETQ. V was cut by 5 bases and J by 1 base, with 6 bases left in between. CDR3 length: 12 residues. Here the CDR3 DNA reads TGCGCCAGCAGAGGACAGAACACTGAAGCTTTCTTT. It is translated as CASRGQNTEAFF. Full variable domain (outside the CDR3, taken from reference TRBV5-1 and TRBJ1-1): KAGVTQTPRYLIKTRGQQVTLSCSPISGHRSVSWYQQTPGQGLQFLFEYFSETQRNKGNFPGRFSGRQFSNSRSEMNVSTLELGDSALYLCASRGQNTEAFFGQGTRLTVV.

J is TRBJ2-1 and V is TRBV5-4, with 9 nucleotides matching TRBD2. With 3 bases clipped from V and 5 bases from J, the junction kept 9 bases outside the gene matches. The germline V gene encodes CDR1 SGHNT and CDR2 YYREEE (reference sequence). The CDR3 loop spans 16 amino acids. CDR3 sequence reads: CASSSFRSGGNNEQFF. DNA of the CDR3: TGTGCCAGCAGCTCGTTTAGGAGCGGGGGGAACAATGAGCAGTTCTTC.

This clone was seen once. This sequence joins TRBV29-1 and TRBJ1-1, with D maybe TRBD1 (5 bases). The CDR3 has 13 residues. Per the germline V gene, CDR1 is SQVTM and CDR2 is ANQGSEA. V was shortened by 8 bases and J by 5 bases, with 18 bases between the two germline ends. CDR3 coding DNA: TGCAGCTCCGGGACGGATGGGAGGACTGAAGCTTTCTTT. Translated: CSSGTDGRTEAFF. Full variable domain (rest looked up from reference TRBV29-1 and TRBJ1-1): SAVISQKPSRDICQRGTSLTIQCQVDSQVTMMFWYRQQPGQSLTLIATANQGSEATYESGFVIDKFPISRPNLTFSTLTVSNMSPEDSSIYLCSSGTDGRTEAFFGQGTRLTVV.

The chain is built from TRBV7-2 and TRBJ1-4, with D maybe TRBD1 (5 bases). The ends were cut back, 1 base at V and 5 bases at J, with 5 bases in the middle. Germline values: CDR1 SGHTA, CDR2 FQGNSA. The CDR3 is 13 residues long. The CDR3 DNA sequence: TGTGCCAGCAGCTTAGACAGGAATGAAAAACTGTTTTTT. Residues: CASSLDRNEKLFF. Full variable domain (outside the CDR3, taken from reference TRBV7-2 and TRBJ1-4): GAGVSQSPSNKVTEKGKDVELRCDPISGHTALYWYRQSLGQGLEFLIYFQGNSAPDKSGLPSDRFSAERTGGSVSTLTIQRTQQEDSAVYLCASSLDRNEKLFFGSGTQLSVL.

The V call is TRBV2, the J call TRBJ1-5; D might be TRBD1 (6 bases). V was shortened by 3 bases and J by 7 bases, with 19 bases between the two germline ends. There are 16 residues in the CDR3. Germline V CDR1 and CDR2: SNHLY, FYNNEI. The chain's CDR3 is CASSDPKGGSGQPQHF. In DNA, the CDR3 is TGTGCCAGCAGTGACCCAAAAGGGGGTAGCGGGCAGCCCCAGCATTTT. Using reference TRBV2 and TRBJ1-5 for the parts outside the CDR3, the full variable domain is EPEVTQTPSHQVTQMGQEVILRCVPISNHLYFYWYRQILGQKVEFLVSFYNNEISEKSEIFDDQFSVERPDGSNFTLKIRSTKLEDSAMYFCASSDPKGGSGQPQHFGDGTRLSIL.